The 32 T cell receptor beta chains listed next were all sequenced from one sample in a study of OX40 agonist ivuxolimab in advanced cancers. Measured with immunoSEQ multiplex PCR; TCRdb has only the in-frame clones, and not every one. The sample has about 50,000 clones, roughly 86% seen once; the top ten hold 0.95% to 1.5%. The sequencing here drew on CD4+ or CD8+ T cells sorted from blood, taken in a trial of the OX40 agonist ivuxolimab. The receptors come from an adult with an advanced solid tumor such as melanoma, head and neck, liver or kidney cancer.

The rearrangement uses TRBV4-2 and TRBJ2-1; D call uncertain. Germline V gene sequence: CDR1 LGHNA, CDR2 YNFKEQ. The CDR3 has 14 residues. The V end was cut by 1 base, the J end by 5 bases, with 9 bases between. The CDR3 loop reads CASSQARKDNEQFF. The DNA of the CDR3 is TGTGCCAGCAGCCAAGCTCGCAAAGACAATGAGCAGTTCTTC.

This chain connects TRBV14 to TRBJ2-2; D call uncertain. The CDR3 is 16 residues long. V was trimmed by 1 base and J by 2 bases, leaving 11 bases between them. CDR1 and CDR2 from the germline V gene are SGHDN and FVKESK. This CDR3 is CASSQVRLLNTGELFF. The CDR3 DNA reads TGTGCCAGCAGCCAAGTTCGTCTTCTCAACACCGGGGAGCTGTTTTTT.

This clone was picked up a small number of times. The chain is built from TRBV19 and TRBJ1-5; 9 bases line up with TRBD1. Germline V gene data show CDR1 as LNHDA and CDR2 as SQIVND (reference sequence). V gave up 8 bases and J gave up 9 bases; unmatched junction bases: 8. CDR3 length: 13 residues. The CDR3 bases are TGTGCCAGTGGGGACAGGGAAATTCGGCCCCAGCATTTT. Translated, it gives CASGDREIRPQHF.

This clone came up once. The rearrangement uses TRBV25-1 and TRBJ2-7; 12 bases are shared with TRBD1. Losses at the gene ends were 4 bases for V and 6 bases for J; bases not matched to a gene: 4. The CDR3 extends over 14 amino acids. The germline gives CDR1 MGHDK, CDR2 SYGVNS. The CDR3 DNA sequence: TGTGCCAGCAGTGCGGGACAGGGGGCTCGCGAGCAGTACTTC. The encoded protein is CASSAGQGAREQYF.

This chain uses TRBV15 with TRBJ1-4; 7 bases map to TRBD1. The germline V gene encodes CDR1 LNHNV and CDR2 YYDKDF (reference sequence). V dropped 5 bases and J dropped 1; count of bases not matched to a gene: 4. The CDR3 has 15 amino acids. This CDR3 reads CATSVNRGTNEKLFF. The CDR3 region has the DNA TGTGCCACCAGCGTTAACAGGGGAACTAATGAAAAACTGTTTTTT.

The chain uses TRBV11-2 and TRBJ2-5, with D unclear. The CDR3 is 12 residues long. Germline loops: CDR1 SGHAT, CDR2 FQNNGV. V was cut by 5 bases and J by 4 bases, with 8 bases left in between. The CDR3: CASSPSGETQYF. The CDR3 bases are TGTGCCAGCAGCCCCTCCGGAGAGACCCAGTACTTC. The whole variable domain, filled in from reference TRBV11-2 and TRBJ2-5, reads EAGVAQSPRYKIIEKRQSVAFWCNPISGHATLYWYQQILGQGPKLLIQFQNNGVVDDSQLPKDRFSAERLKGVDSTLKIQPAKLEDSAVYLCASSPSGETQYFGPGTRLLVL.

The chain has TRBV5-1 and TRBJ2-7, with TRBD1 matching over 7 bases. Germline V lookup: CDR1 SGHRS, CDR2 YFSETQ. The CDR3 runs 14 residues. J gave up 4 bases and V 4 bases, and 8 bases lay outside the gene matches. CDR3 DNA: TGCGCCAGCAGCCGCGACAGGGATGGGTACGAGCAGTACTTC. This encodes CASSRDRDGYEQYF.

This chain uses TRBV7-9 with TRBJ1-5; D gene ambiguous. Trimming took off 5 bases at V and 1 base at J, with 6 bases between the two ends. This CDR3 has 13 residues. From germline, CDR1 is SEHNR and CDR2 FQNEAQ (reference sequence). This chain's CDR3 is CASSPLSNQPQHF. Here the CDR3 DNA reads TGTGCCAGCAGCCCTTTGAGCAATCAGCCCCAGCATTTT.

J is TRBJ2-1 and V is TRBV9; TRBD1 matches at 9 bases. With V trimmed by 0 bases and J by 7 bases, 5 bases remained unmatched. The CDR3 runs 15 residues. CDR1 SGDLS and CDR2 YYNGEE come from the germline V gene. As DNA, the CDR3 is TGTGCCAGCAGCGTAGAAACAGGGGGCGCAAATGAGCAGTTCTTC. Amino acid sequence: CASSVETGGANEQFF.

The chain has TRBV7-3 and TRBJ1-1; a possible D gene is TRBD1 (5 bases). CDR3 length: 13 residues. Trimming took off 6 bases at V and 4 bases at J, with 12 bases between the two ends. From germline, CDR1 is SGHTA and CDR2 FQGTGA. CDR3 sequence reads: CASSIKGSTEAFF. For the CDR3, the DNA is TGTGCCAGCAGTATTAAGGGGAGCACTGAAGCTTTCTTT.

The chain uses TRBV6-1 and TRBJ2-7; 8 bases fit TRBD1. After removal of 6 bases from V and 5 bases from J, the junction contained 6 bases not matched to a gene. Germline values: CDR1 MNHNS, CDR2 SASEGT. The CDR3 has 13 residues. The CDR3: CASRIGQGHEQYF. The CDR3 coding sequence is TGTGCCAGCAGAATTGGACAGGGCCACGAGCAGTACTTC.

The gene calls are TRBV19 and TRBJ1-2; 7 positions agree with TRBD1. Germline V gene data show CDR1 as LNHDA and CDR2 as SQIVND (reference sequence). CDR3 length: 15 amino acids. Unmatched junction bases numbered 11, after V lost 6 bases and J lost 4 bases. The CDR3 here is CASSLKKGAAYGYTF. DNA for the CDR3: TGTGCCAGTAGCCTAAAAAAGGGGGCAGCCTATGGCTACACCTTC.

This sequence joins TRBV9 and TRBJ1-1; D not certain. Trimming took 1 base from V and 2 from J, leaving 9 bases between them. This CDR3 contains 14 residues. Per germline, CDR1 SGDLS and CDR2 YYNGEE. DNA for the CDR3: TGTGCCAGCAGCGTACTAGGAGGAAACACTGAAGCTTTCTTT. Amino acid sequence: CASSVLGGNTEAFF.

This clone was detected only once. The rearrangement links TRBV11-3 to TRBJ2-1; a possible D gene is TRBD2 (5 bases). The germline gives CDR1 SGHNT, CDR2 YENEEA. Between the trimmed V and J ends, which lost 0 bases and 0 bases, there was a span of 12 bases. The CDR3 extends over 17 amino acids. The CDR3 sequence is CASSLDPRDPSYNEQFF. DNA for the CDR3: TGTGCCAGCAGCTTAGACCCCCGGGATCCCTCCTACAATGAGCAGTTCTTC.

Notes on this clone: Other DNA sequences in this specimen translate into the identical CDR3. The chain couples TRBV28 to TRBJ1-1; tentatively, D is TRBD1 (6 bases). CDR3 length: 12 residues. V was trimmed by 7 bases and J by 2 bases, leaving 8 bases between them. Germline assignment: CDR1 MDHEN and CDR2 SYDVKM. CDR3 amino acids: CASIGGNTEAFF. Here the CDR3 DNA reads TGTGCCAGCATAGGGGGAAACACTGAAGCTTTCTTT.

V gene TRBV18 combines with J gene TRBJ1-5, with D maybe TRBD1 (6 bases). The length of the CDR3 is 16 residues. Trimming pared 3 bases from V and 4 bases from J, leaving 16 bases between. Germline CDR1 reads KGHSH; CDR2 reads LQKENI. This chain's CDR3 is CASSPGHPRENQPQHF. The CDR3 DNA reads as TGTGCCAGCTCACCGGGACACCCCCGGGAGAATCAGCCCCAGCATTTT.

This rearrangement joins TRBV30 to TRBJ1-1, with no clear D. V dropped 4 bases and J dropped 1 base, with 7 bases sitting between them. The germline CDR1 and CDR2 sequences are GTSNPN and SVGIG (reference sequence). CDR3 length: 12 residues. This CDR3 is CAWNKENTEAFF. The CDR3 DNA is TGTGCCTGGAATAAGGAGAACACTGAAGCTTTCTTT.

The CDR3 spells CASSGSTFFGVQPQHF. The CDR3 DNA is TGCGCCAGCAGCGGCTCCACTTTTTTTGGAGTCCAGCCCCAGCATTTT. The chain joins TRBV4-1 to TRBJ1-5, with D unresolved. Germline loops: CDR1 MGHRA, CDR2 YSYEKL. The V end was cut by 5 bases, the J end by 7 bases, with 21 bases between. The CDR3 has 16 residues.

This clone was seen only once. This chain joins TRBV5-1 and TRBJ1-5; 10 bases are a match to TRBD1. The germline V gene has CDR1 SGHRS and CDR2 YFSETQ. After removal of 4 bases from V and 2 bases from J, the junction contained 3 bases not matched to a gene. This CDR3 is 15 amino acids long. The DNA for the CDR3 is TGCGCCAGCAGCGAGACAGGGGGCCGCAATCAGCCCCAGCATTTT. Translated: CASSETGGRNQPQHF.

This clone was counted between two and nine times. The chain carries TRBV19 and TRBJ1-1; D unclear. V was shortened by 5 bases and J by 1 base, with 8 bases between the two germline ends. Per the germline V gene, CDR1 is LNHDA and CDR2 is SQIVND (reference sequence). The CDR3 sequence is 13 residues long. This CDR3 reads CASSLGRNTEAFF. DNA for the CDR3: TGTGCCAGTAGTCTGGGGAGGAACACTGAAGCTTTCTTT. The full variable domain, its missing parts supplied by reference TRBV19 and TRBJ1-1, is DGGITQSPKYLFRKEGQNVTLSCEQNLNHDAMYWYRQDPGQGLRLIYYSQIVNDFQKGDIAEGYSVSREKKESFPLTVTSAQKNPTAFYLCASSLGRNTEAFFGQGTRLTVV.

The genes are TRBV4-3 and TRBJ2-1; D assignment may be TRBD1 or TRBD2 (5 bases each). The V gene's germline CDR1 is LGHNA and CDR2 YSLEER. The CDR3 is 17 amino acids. With 0 bases removed from V and 3 bases from J, the gap between germline ends came to 15 bases. CDR3 nucleotides: TGCGCCAGCAGCCAAGATTTAACAGGAGGATACTACAATGAGCAGTTCTTC. As protein: CASSQDLTGGYYNEQFF.

The V call is TRBV28, the J call TRBJ1-5, with 8 nucleotides matching TRBD1. Per the germline V gene, CDR1 is MDHEN and CDR2 is SYDVKM. Trimming at V came to 6 bases and at J to 6 bases, leaving 4 bases not matched to a gene. This CDR3 is built from 13 residues. The CDR3 region is CASSPGGFQPQHF. CDR3 nucleotide sequence: TGTGCCAGCAGCCCAGGGGGCTTTCAGCCCCAGCATTTT. Drawing the rest from reference TRBV28 and TRBJ1-5, the complete variable domain is DVKVTQSSRYLVKRTGEKVFLECVQDMDHENMFWYRQDPGLGLRLIYFSYDVKMKEKGDIPEGYSVSREKKERFSLILESASTNQTSMYLCASSPGGFQPQHFGDGTRLSIL.

The count of this clone is one. The V gene is TRBV9, the J gene TRBJ1-1; no firm D call. The CDR3 consists of 16 residues. CDR1 SGDLS and CDR2 YYNGEE come from the germline V gene. With 4 bases removed from V and 0 bases from J, the gap between germline ends came to 16 bases. CDR3 sequence: CASSFTPGLLNTEAFF. CDR3 nucleotide sequence: TGTGCCAGCAGCTTTACCCCGGGCCTATTGAACACTGAAGCTTTCTTT.

There are a few counts of this clone. The chain links TRBV4-1 to TRBJ2-3; D may correspond to TRBD1 or TRBD2 (5 bases each). Germline values: CDR1 MGHRA, CDR2 YSYEKL. Trimming removed 4 bases from V and 6 bases from J, with 14 bases in between. This CDR3 has 14 residues. CDR3 coding DNA: TGCGCCAGCAGCCCGCGAGGGGCGCTCGATACGCAGTATTTT. Translated, it gives CASSPRGALDTQYF.

This sequence joins TRBV30 and TRBJ2-5; 7 positions match TRBD2. Germline V gene lookup returns CDR1 GTSNPN and CDR2 SVGIG (reference sequence). CDR3 length equals 14 residues. V shed 2 bases, J shed 4 bases, and the junction held 7 bases outside the gene matches. The CDR3 loop reads CAWSHGGSAETQYF. The CDR3 DNA sequence: TGTGCCTGGAGTCACGGCGGGAGCGCAGAGACCCAGTACTTC.

The V call is TRBV28, the J call TRBJ1-4; 9 bases map to TRBD1. This CDR3 is 12 amino acids long. From germline, CDR1 is MDHEN and CDR2 SYDVKM. The V gene end was trimmed by 6 bases and the J gene end by 7 bases; junction bases not matched to a gene: 0. The CDR3 region is CASRQGAEKLFF. CDR3 nucleotides: TGTGCCAGCAGACAGGGGGCTGAAAAACTGTTTTTT.

This clone was recorded only once. This chain joins TRBV5-8 and TRBJ1-1; 7 positions agree with TRBD1. Germline CDR1 is SGHTS and CDR2 is YDEGEE. CDR3 length: 14 amino acids. Germline trimming cut 4 bases from V and 4 bases from J; bases unmatched to any gene: 7. CDR3 in DNA: TGTGCCAGCAGCGACTTACAGGGGAGCACTGAAGCTTTCTTT. It translates to CASSDLQGSTEAFF.

In nucleotides, the CDR3 is TGTGCCAGCAGCTTTCTTTACAGGGGGAACACTGAAGCTTTCTTT. Protein product: CASSFLYRGNTEAFF. V usage is TRBV5-4 and J usage is TRBJ1-1; 7 bases match TRBD1. Germline CDR1 and CDR2: SGHNT and YYREEE (reference sequence). The CDR3 is 15 amino acids. After removal of 2 bases from V and 1 base from J, the junction contained 5 bases not matched to a gene.

This clone was seen once. The chain uses TRBV11-2 and TRBJ1-5; D perhaps matches TRBD1 (5 bases). V was pared by 1 base and J by 4 bases, with 8 bases between. The germline V gene encodes CDR1 SGHAT and CDR2 FQNNGV. The CDR3 has 14 residues. The CDR3 protein is CASSLGDVNQPQHF. As DNA, the CDR3 is TGTGCCAGCAGCTTAGGGGACGTGAATCAGCCCCAGCATTTT.

The chain is built from TRBV5-1 and TRBJ2-1; D not resolved. Germline V gives CDR1 SGHRS, CDR2 YFSETQ. The V end was cut by 0 bases, the J end by 4 bases, with 2 bases between. There are 12 residues in the CDR3. The CDR3 is CASSLEYNEQFF. The CDR3 nucleotides are TGCGCCAGCAGCTTGGAGTACAATGAGCAGTTCTTC.

This sequence joins TRBV5-1 and TRBJ1-5, with 7 bases fitting TRBD1. Trimming cost V 4 bases and J 3 bases; bases outside gene matches: 7. Germline V CDR1 and CDR2: SGHRS, YFSETQ. There are 15 residues in the CDR3. CDR3 coding DNA: TGCGCCAGCAGCCCCACAGGGGAGGACAATCAGCCCCAGCATTTT. Protein product: CASSPTGEDNQPQHF.

CDR3 residues: CASSLGTSGRAGYEQYF. In DNA, the CDR3 is TGTGCCAGCAGCCTCGGGACTAGCGGGAGGGCTGGCTACGAGCAGTACTTC. This sequence joins TRBV5-6 and TRBJ2-7; 16 bases fit TRBD2. Per germline, CDR1 SGHDT and CDR2 YYEEEE. V dropped 4 bases and J dropped 3; count of bases not matched to a gene: 7. This CDR3 has 17 amino acids. Variable domain in full (rest from reference TRBV5-6 and TRBJ2-7): DAGVTQSPTHLIKTRGQQVTLRCSPKSGHDTVSWYQQALGQGPQFIFQYYEEEERQRGNFPDRFSGHQFPNYSSELNVNALLLGDSALYLCASSLGTSGRAGYEQYFGPGTRLTVT.